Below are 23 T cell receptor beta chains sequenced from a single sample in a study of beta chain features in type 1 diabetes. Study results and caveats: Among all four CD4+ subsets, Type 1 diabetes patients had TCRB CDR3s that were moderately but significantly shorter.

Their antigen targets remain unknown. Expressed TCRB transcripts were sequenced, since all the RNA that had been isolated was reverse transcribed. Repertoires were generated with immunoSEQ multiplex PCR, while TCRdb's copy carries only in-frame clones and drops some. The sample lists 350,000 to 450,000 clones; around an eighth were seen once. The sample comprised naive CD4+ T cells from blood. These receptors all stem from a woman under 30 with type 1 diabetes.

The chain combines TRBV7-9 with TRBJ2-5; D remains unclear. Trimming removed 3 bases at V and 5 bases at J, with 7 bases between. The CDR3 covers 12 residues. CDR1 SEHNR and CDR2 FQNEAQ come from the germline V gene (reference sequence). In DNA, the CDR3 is TGTGCCAGCAGCTTTAACGGGGAGACCCAGTACTTC. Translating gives CASSFNGETQYF.

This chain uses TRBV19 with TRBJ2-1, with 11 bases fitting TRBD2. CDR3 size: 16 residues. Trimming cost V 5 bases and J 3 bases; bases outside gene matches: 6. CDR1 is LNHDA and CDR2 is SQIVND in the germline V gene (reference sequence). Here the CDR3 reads CASSSRLAGNYNEQFF. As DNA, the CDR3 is TGTGCCAGTAGTTCACGACTAGCGGGAAACTACAATGAGCAGTTCTTC.

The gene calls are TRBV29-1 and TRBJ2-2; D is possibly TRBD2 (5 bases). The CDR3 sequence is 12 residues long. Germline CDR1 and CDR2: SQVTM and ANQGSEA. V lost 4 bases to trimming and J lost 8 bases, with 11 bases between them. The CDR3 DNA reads TGCAGCGTTGCGGGGTATCTTGGGGAGCTGTTTTTT. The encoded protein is CSVAGYLGELFF.

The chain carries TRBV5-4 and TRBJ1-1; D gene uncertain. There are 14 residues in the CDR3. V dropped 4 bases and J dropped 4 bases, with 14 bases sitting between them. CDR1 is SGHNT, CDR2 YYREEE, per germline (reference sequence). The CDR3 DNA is TGTGCCAGCAGCCTGCCGGGTACGGTCACTGAAGCTTTCTTT. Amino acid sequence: CASSLPGTVTEAFF.

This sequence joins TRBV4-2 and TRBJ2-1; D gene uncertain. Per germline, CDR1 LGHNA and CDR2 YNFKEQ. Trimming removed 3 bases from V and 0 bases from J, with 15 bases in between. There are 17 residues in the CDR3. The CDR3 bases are TGTGCCAGCAGCCAGGAGATCGGGTTCAGCTCCTACAATGAGCAGTTCTTC. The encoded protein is CASSQEIGFSSYNEQFF.

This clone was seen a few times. The CDR3: CASSRRGSDTQYF. CDR3 coding DNA: TGTGCCAGCAGTCGCAGGGGCTCAGATACGCAGTATTTT. The chain links TRBV7-2 to TRBJ2-3; a weak D match, TRBD1 (6 bases). CDR1 and CDR2 (germline): SGHTA, FQGNSA. The CDR3 has 13 amino acids. V gave up 6 bases and J gave up 4 bases, with 11 bases separating them.

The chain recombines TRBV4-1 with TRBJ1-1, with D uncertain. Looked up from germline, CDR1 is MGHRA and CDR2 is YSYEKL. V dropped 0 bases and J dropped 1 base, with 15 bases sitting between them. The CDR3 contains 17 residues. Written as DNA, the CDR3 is TGCGCCAGCAGCCAAGATCCCCGAGGGCCTCCGAACACTGAAGCTTTCTTT. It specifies CASSQDPRGPPNTEAFF.

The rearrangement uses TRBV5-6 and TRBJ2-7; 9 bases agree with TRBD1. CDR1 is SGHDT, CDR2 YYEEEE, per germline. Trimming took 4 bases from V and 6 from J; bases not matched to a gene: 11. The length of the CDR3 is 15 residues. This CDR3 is CASSQPGTGFGEQYF. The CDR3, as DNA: TGTGCCAGCAGCCAGCCAGGGACAGGGTTTGGCGAGCAGTACTTC.

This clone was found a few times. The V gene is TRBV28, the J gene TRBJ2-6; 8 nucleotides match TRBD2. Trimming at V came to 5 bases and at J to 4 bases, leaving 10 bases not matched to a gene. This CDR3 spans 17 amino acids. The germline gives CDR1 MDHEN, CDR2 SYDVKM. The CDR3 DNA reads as TGTGCCAGCAGTGCCCGGGGGGGTGCGGGAGGGGCCAACGTCCTGACTTTC. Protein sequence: CASSARGGAGGANVLTF.

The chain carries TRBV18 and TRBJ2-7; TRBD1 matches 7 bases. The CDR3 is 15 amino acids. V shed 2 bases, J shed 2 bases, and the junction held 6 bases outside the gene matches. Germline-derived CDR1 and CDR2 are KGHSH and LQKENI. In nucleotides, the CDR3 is TGTGCCAGCTCACCAACAACAGGGGTGACCTACGAGCAGTACTTC. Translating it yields CASSPTTGVTYEQYF.

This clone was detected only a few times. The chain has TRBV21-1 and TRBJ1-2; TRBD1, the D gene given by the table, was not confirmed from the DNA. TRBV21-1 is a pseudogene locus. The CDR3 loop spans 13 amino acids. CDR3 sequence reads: CASSTKQSPGYTF. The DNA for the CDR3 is TGTGCCAGCAGCACCAAACAGAGCCCCGGCTACACCTTC.

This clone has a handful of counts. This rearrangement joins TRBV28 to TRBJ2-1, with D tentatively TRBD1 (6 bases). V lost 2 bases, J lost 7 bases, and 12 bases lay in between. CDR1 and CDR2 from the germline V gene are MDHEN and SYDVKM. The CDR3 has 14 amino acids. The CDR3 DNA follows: TGTGCCAGCAGTTTAAGTGACAGGTTGAATGAGCAGTTCTTC. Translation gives CASSLSDRLNEQFF. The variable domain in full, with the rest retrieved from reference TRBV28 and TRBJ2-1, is DVKVTQSSRYLVKRTGEKVFLECVQDMDHENMFWYRQDPGLGLRLIYFSYDVKMKEKGDIPEGYSVSREKKERFSLILESASTNQTSMYLCASSLSDRLNEQFFGPGTRLTVL.

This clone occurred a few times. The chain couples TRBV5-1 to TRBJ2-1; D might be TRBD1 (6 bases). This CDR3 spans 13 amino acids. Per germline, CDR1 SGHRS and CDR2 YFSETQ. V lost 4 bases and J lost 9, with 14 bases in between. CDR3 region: CASSNRVGGEQFF. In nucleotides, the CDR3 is TGCGCCAGCAGCAACAGGGTTGGCGGTGAGCAGTTCTTC. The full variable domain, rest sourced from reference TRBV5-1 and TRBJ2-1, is KAGVTQTPRYLIKTRGQQVTLSCSPISGHRSVSWYQQTPGQGLQFLFEYFSETQRNKGNFPGRFSGRQFSNSRSEMNVSTLELGDSALYLCASSNRVGGEQFFGPGTRLTVL.

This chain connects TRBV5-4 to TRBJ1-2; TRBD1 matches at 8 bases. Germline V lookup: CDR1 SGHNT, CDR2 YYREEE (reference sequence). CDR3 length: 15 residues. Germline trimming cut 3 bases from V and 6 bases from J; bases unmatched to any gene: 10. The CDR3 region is CASSSKTGEPHGYTF. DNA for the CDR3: TGTGCCAGCAGCTCAAAGACAGGGGAACCCCATGGCTACACCTTC.

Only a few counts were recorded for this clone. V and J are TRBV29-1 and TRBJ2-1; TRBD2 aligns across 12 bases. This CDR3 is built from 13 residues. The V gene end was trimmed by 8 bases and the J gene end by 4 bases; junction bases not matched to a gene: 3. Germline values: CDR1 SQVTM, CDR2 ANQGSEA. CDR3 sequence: CSLTSGGYNEQFF. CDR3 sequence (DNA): TGCAGCTTGACTAGCGGGGGATACAATGAGCAGTTCTTC.

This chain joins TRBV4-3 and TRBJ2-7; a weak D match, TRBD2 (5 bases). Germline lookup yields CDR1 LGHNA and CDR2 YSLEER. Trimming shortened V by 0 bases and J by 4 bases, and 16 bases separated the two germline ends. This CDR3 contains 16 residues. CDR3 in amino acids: CASSQDEPSGRYEQYF. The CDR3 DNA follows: TGCGCCAGCAGCCAAGATGAACCCAGCGGCCGGTACGAGCAGTACTTC.

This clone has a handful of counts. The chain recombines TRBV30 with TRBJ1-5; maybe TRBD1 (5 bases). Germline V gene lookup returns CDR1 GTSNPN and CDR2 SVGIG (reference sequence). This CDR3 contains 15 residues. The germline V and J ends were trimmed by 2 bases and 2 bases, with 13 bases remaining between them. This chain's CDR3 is CAWSPMGRGNQPQHF. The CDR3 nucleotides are TGTGCCTGGAGTCCCATGGGGCGAGGCAATCAGCCCCAGCATTTT.

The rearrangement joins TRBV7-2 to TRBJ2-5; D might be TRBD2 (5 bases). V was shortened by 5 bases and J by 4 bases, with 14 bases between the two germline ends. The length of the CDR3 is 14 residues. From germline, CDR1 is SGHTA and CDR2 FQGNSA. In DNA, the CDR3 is TGTGCCAGCAGCCTCACCGGACTCCGAGAGACCCAGTACTTC. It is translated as CASSLTGLRETQYF.

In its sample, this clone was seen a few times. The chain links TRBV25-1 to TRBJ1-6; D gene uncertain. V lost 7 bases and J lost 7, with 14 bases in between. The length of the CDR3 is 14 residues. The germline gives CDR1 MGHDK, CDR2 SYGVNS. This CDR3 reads CASTRETGNSPLHF. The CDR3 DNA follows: TGTGCCAGCACCCGCGAGACGGGGAATTCACCCCTCCACTTT. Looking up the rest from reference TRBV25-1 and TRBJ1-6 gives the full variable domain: EADIYQTPRYLVIGTGKKITLECSQTMGHDKMYWYQQDPGMELHLIHYSYGVNSTEKGDLSSESTVSRIRTEHFPLTLESARPSHTSQYLCASTRETGNSPLHFGNGTRLTVT.

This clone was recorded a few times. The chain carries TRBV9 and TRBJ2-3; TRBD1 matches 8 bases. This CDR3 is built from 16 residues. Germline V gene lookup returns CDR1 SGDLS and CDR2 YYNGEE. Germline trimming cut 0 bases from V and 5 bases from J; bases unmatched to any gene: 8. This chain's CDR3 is CASSVGGTGWGDTQYF. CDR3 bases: TGTGCCAGCAGCGTAGGGGGGACAGGTTGGGGAGATACGCAGTATTTT.

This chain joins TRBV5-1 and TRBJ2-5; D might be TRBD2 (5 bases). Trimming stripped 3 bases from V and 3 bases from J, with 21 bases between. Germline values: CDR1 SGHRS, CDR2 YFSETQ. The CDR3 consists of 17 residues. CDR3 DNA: TGCGCCAGCAGCTGGGAAGAGGGTCGAAGGACGGAAGAGACCCAGTACTTC. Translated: CASSWEEGRRTEETQYF.

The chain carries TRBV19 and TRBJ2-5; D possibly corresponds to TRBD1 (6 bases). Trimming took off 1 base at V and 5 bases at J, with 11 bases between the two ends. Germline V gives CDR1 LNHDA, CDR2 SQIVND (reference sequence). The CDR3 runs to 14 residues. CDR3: CASSIGGGGETQYF. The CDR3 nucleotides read TGTGCCAGTAGTATAGGTGGGGGCGGGGAGACCCAGTACTTC.

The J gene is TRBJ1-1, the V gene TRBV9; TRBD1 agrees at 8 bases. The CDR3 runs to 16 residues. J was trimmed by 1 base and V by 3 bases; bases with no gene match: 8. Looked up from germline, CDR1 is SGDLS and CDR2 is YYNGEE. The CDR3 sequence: CASSETGALPNTEAFF. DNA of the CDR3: TGTGCCAGCAGCGAGACAGGGGCGTTACCGAACACTGAAGCTTTCTTT.